This T cell receptor beta chain was sequenced during a study of identical twins. Looked up from germline, CDR1 is SGHTA and CDR2 is FQGNSA. The CDR3 extends over 14 amino acids. V gave up 2 bases and J gave up 1 base, with 5 bases separating them. In its sample, this clonotype was seen many times. From the 5' RACE reads, TCRdb called clonotypes with MiXCR, one entry per CDR3 protein. Here the sample spans under 250,000 distinct CDR3 sequences, about an eighth being singletons. The same specimen was also included in a second study, on yellow fever vaccine responses in identical twins.

This chain joins TRBV7-2 and TRBJ2-2; D uncertain. The sequence derives from a woman in her late teens or twenties in good health. The sample taken for sequencing was memory (CD45RO+) T cells sorted from blood. The CDR3 region has the DNA TGTGCCAGCAGCTTAAGACAGAACACCGGGGAGCTGTTTTTT. Amino acid sequence: CASSLRQNTGELFF.